A single sample is the source of the 3 T cell receptor beta chains below, sequenced in a study of cytomegalovirus exposure and HLA in healthy donors. The PCR made use of 60 Vbeta and 13 Jbeta primers. The table came from immunoSEQ multiplex PCR; TCRdb's copy has only in-frame clones and leaves some out. The sample contains over 35,000 clones, approximately 80% of which appear only once. The sample was PBMCs. The receptors stem from a man in his thirties or forties in good health and CMV-seronegative.

V is TRBV9 and J is TRBJ2-2, with 7 bases identical to TRBD1. The germline gives CDR1 SGDLS, CDR2 YYNGEE. V dropped 0 bases and J dropped 6; count of bases not matched to a gene: 2. The CDR3 spans 14 residues. CDR3 in amino acids: CASSVVTGAGELFF. CDR3 DNA sequence: TGTGCCAGCAGCGTAGTAACAGGGGCCGGGGAGCTGTTTTTT.

This clone was detected a few times. This rearrangement joins TRBV11-3 to TRBJ2-1, with 8 bases matching TRBD2. Germline CDR1 SGHNT, CDR2 YENEEA. The CDR3 length is 16 residues. V was pared by 1 base and J by 9 bases, with 11 bases of the junction left unmatched. The CDR3 region is CASSLVASGQWGEQFF. The CDR3 DNA reads TGTGCCAGCAGCTTAGTTGCTAGCGGGCAATGGGGTGAGCAGTTCTTC.

V gene TRBV5-1 combines with J gene TRBJ2-1, with TRBD1 identical over 7 bases. The CDR3 is 16 amino acids. After removal of 5 bases from V and 0 bases from J, the junction contained 8 bases not matched to a gene. CDR1 is SGHRS and CDR2 is YFSETQ in the germline V gene. As DNA, the CDR3 is TGCGCCAGCAGGCCCGGGACAGAGGACTCCTACAATGAGCAGTTCTTC. Translation: CASRPGTEDSYNEQFF. Drawing the rest from reference TRBV5-1 and TRBJ2-1, the complete variable domain is KAGVTQTPRYLIKTRGQQVTLSCSPISGHRSVSWYQQTPGQGLQFLFEYFSETQRNKGNFPGRFSGRQFSNSRSEMNVSTLELGDSALYLCASRPGTEDSYNEQFFGPGTRLTVL.